A selection of T cell receptor beta chains follows, all from one sample in a study of identical twins. MiXCR, run by TCRdb on the 5' RACE reads, gives a single entry per CDR3 protein. The table shows approximately 94,000 distinct CDR3 sequences, with around 5.5% occurring only once. Input material: memory T cells sorted from blood. The receptors shown here come from a woman aged 50 to 60 in good health. Both conserved end residues are part of each CDR3. A D gene is named only where the DNA matches it firmly. Expanded clones are given a class, and other clones once, few, many or no size at all.

D	J	size	V	DNA	CDR3
TRBD2	TRBJ2-7	.	TRBV7-2	TGTGCCAGCAGCCCGACGACTAGCGTCTCCTACGAGCAGTACTTC	CASSPTTSVSYEQYF
TRBD2	TRBJ2-5	many	TRBV7-9	TGTGCCAGCAGCCCAGGGGTAGCGGGAGCGCAAGAGACCCAGTACTTC	CASSPGVAGAQETQYF
TRBD2	TRBJ2-1	many	TRBV10-3	TGTGCCACCGTAGCGGGAGCAGGGAATGAGCAGTTCTTC	CATVAGAGNEQFF
.	TRBJ2-7	.	TRBV20-1	TGCAGTGCCACGAATGAGCGCGGGCCTCTCTACGAGCATTACTTC	CSATNERGPLYEHYF
.	TRBJ1-1	many	TRBV7-6	TGTGCCAGCAGCTTATCATCGGCAGGGTGGGATACTGAAGCTTTCTTT	CASSLSSAGWDTEAFF
TRBD2	TRBJ2-3	many	TRBV6-4	TGTGCCAGCAGTGAGGGGGGGGGCACAGATACGCAGTATTTT	CASSEGGGTDTQYF
.	TRBJ2-7	.	TRBV11-2	TGTGCCAGCAGCCCGAGGGGCGGCTACGAGCAGTACTTC	CASSPRGGYEQYF
.	TRBJ1-3	.	TRBV6-1	TGTGCCAGCAGTGAAGAGGGGGACGGTGGATATAGAAACACCATATATTTT	CASSEEGDGGYRNTIYF
.	TRBJ1-5	many	TRBV12-3/TRBV12-4	TGTGCCAGCAAACAGGGTGGAAGCAATCAGCCCCAGCATTTT	CASKQGGSNQPQHF
.	TRBJ2-1	many	TRBV15	TGTGCCACCAGCAGAGATCTGGCTAGCGCCTACAATGAGCAGTTCTTC	CATSRDLASAYNEQFF
.	TRBJ1-1	many	TRBV6-1	TGTGCCAGCAGACGAACGGGTGCAGCTTTCTTT	CASRRTGAAFF
.	TRBJ1-2	.	TRBV14	TGTGCCAGCAGCCCCCTCCCACCCGTCAGGGGCTACACCTTC	CASSPLPPVRGYTF
.	TRBJ1-1	many	TRBV6-5	TGTGCCAGTCGGGAGCCGGGGGCGAACACTGAAGCTTTCTTT	CASREPGANTEAFF
TRBD2	TRBJ2-1	few	TRBV6-1	TGTGCCAGCAGCAAAGGACTAGCGGGTGCCCTGGGGCAGTTCTTC	CASSKGLAGALGQFF
TRBD2	TRBJ2-2	.	TRBV5-4	TGTGCCAGCAGCTTACGGAGCGGGAGAGGGACCGGGGACCTGTTTTTT	CASSLRSGRGTGDLFF
.	TRBJ1-5	many	TRBV3-1	TGTGCCAGCAGCCAAAAGGCCTGGGAACAGCCCCAGCATTTT	CASSQKAWEQPQHF
.	TRBJ2-5	few	TRBV4-2	TGTGCCAGCAGCCAAGGGCGGGGCCAAGAGACCCAGTACTTC	CASSQGRGQETQYF
TRBD2	TRBJ2-3	many	TRBV29-1	TGCAGCGCTCTACCTAGCGGGAGGTATGCAGATACGCAGTATTTT	CSALPSGRYADTQYF
.	TRBJ2-1	many	TRBV6-5	TGTGCCAGCAGTTATCGAGCGGAGCCCCACAATGAGCAGTTCTTC	CASSYRAEPHNEQFF
TRBD1	TRBJ1-2	many	TRBV7-8	TGTGCCAGCAGCTTAGCTGGGACAGCTGGCTACACCTTC	CASSLAGTAGYTF
.	TRBJ2-1	.	TRBV25-1	TGTGCCAGCAGTGAAGTGGGTAGCAGCCACAATGAGCAGTTCTTC	CASSEVGSSHNEQFF
.	TRBJ2-1	many	TRBV5-6	TGTGCCAGCAGCTTGCGTCTAGCCGGTGAGCAGTTCTTC	CASSLRLAGEQFF
.	TRBJ1-2	many	TRBV10-3	TGTGCCATCAGTGAGTCTGGCAGGTCTAACTATGGCTACACCTTC	CAISESGRSNYGYTF
.	TRBJ2-2	many	TRBV5-1	TGCGCCAGCAGCCCTTCGGACGATCCCGGGGAGCTGTTTTTT	CASSPSDDPGELFF
.	TRBJ2-3	many	TRBV7-9	TGTGCCAGCAGCTTAGGGCTTCCCACAGATACGCAGTATTTT	CASSLGLPTDTQYF
.	TRBJ2-1	.	TRBV2	TGTGCCAGCAGTGAAGAGGTCAATGAGCAGTTCTTC	CASSEEVNEQFF
.	TRBJ2-2	few	TRBV18	TGTGCCAGCTCACTGTTACCGAACACCGGGGAGCTGTTTTTT	CASSLLPNTGELFF
.	TRBJ2-5	many	TRBV20-1	TGCAGTGCTAGAGATTTGACCCAGTACTTC	CSARDLTQYF
TRBD1	TRBJ2-2	many	TRBV9	TGTGCCAGCAGCGACGGGGACAGGGGCCTTTCCGGGGAGCTGTTTTTT	CASSDGDRGLSGELFF
TRBD2	TRBJ2-2	many	TRBV9	TGTGCCAGCAGCGAGGGACTAGGCGCCGGGGAGCTGTTTTTT	CASSEGLGAGELFF
TRBD1	TRBJ2-3	few	TRBV3-1	TGTGCCAGCTCGGGACAGATCACAGATACGCAGTATTTT	CASSGQITDTQYF
.	TRBJ1-5	.	TRBV3-1	TGTGCCAGCAGCCTCCGCCCGGGGAATCAGCCCCAGCATTTT	CASSLRPGNQPQHF
.	TRBJ2-2	many	TRBV24-1	TGTGCCACCAGTGATGGCCGGTTCACCGGGGAGCTGTTTTTT	CATSDGRFTGELFF
.	TRBJ2-7	many	TRBV9	TGTGCCAGCAGCGTAGAAATGACCCCAGTAGCCCCTAGGTCCTACGAGCAGTACTTC	CASSVEMTPVAPRSYEQYF
TRBD2	TRBJ2-1	many	TRBV7-8	TGTGCCAGCAGTCCTGGGACTAGCCTTAATGGGCAGTTCTTC	CASSPGTSLNGQFF
.	TRBJ1-5	many	TRBV12-3/TRBV12-4	TGTGCCAGCAGTTTAGAGTCGTACAGGGTCGGCAATCAGCCCCAGCATTTT	CASSLESYRVGNQPQHF
.	TRBJ2-5	many	TRBV5-1	TGCGCCAGCAGCTCAGGTCAGCAAGAGACCCAGTACTTC	CASSSGQQETQYF
.	TRBJ1-3	.	TRBV12-3/TRBV12-4	TGTGCCAGCAAAGGGTCTCATGGAAACACCATATATTTT	CASKGSHGNTIYF
.	TRBJ2-1	.	TRBV6-1	TGTGCCAGCAGTGCGAAGGCGCGTGAGCAGTTCTTC	CASSAKAREQFF
.	TRBJ2-7	.	TRBV10-3	TGTGCCATCAGCCAGGACTACTACGAGCAGTACTTC	CAISQDYYEQYF
.	TRBJ2-7	many	TRBV7-9	TGTGCCAGCAGCTTTGGAGGGACAGACTCCTACGAGCAGTACTTC	CASSFGGTDSYEQYF
TRBD1	TRBJ2-1	many	TRBV24-1	TGTGCCACCAGTGAAGCAGGGGGCTTGAGGAATGAGCAGTTCTTC	CATSEAGGLRNEQFF
.	TRBJ2-3	.	TRBV9	TGTGCCAGCAGCGTAGGCACGGCAGATACGCAGTATTTT	CASSVGTADTQYF
TRBD2	TRBJ2-1	few	TRBV9	TGTGCCAGCAGCCCCCCAGCGGGAGGGCCGAATTCTCTTTACAATGAGCAGTTCTTC	CASSPPAGGPNSLYNEQFF
TRBD1	TRBJ2-3	.	TRBV7-6	TGTGCCAGCAGCTCCGGACAGGGGAGCACAGATACGCAGTATTTT	CASSSGQGSTDTQYF
TRBD2	TRBJ2-1	.	TRBV20-1	TGCAGTGCTAGTTTATTAGCGGGCGAGCAGTTCTTC	CSASLLAGEQFF
TRBD1	TRBJ1-1	many	TRBV11-2	TGTGCCAGCAGCTCGGGACAGGGGCTCACTGAAGCTTTCTTT	CASSSGQGLTEAFF
.	TRBJ1-5	few	TRBV15	TGTGCCACCAGCTCCCAGGGAGGGGCTCAGCATTTT	CATSSQGGAQHF
.	TRBJ1-4	many	TRBV5-5	TGTGCCAGCAGCTTGGGGACAGAGGATGAAAAACTGTTTTTT	CASSLGTEDEKLFF
TRBD1	TRBJ1-2	many	TRBV29-1	TGCAGCGTTGCCCCCCCAACAGGGGGGCAGAACTATGGCTACACCTTC	CSVAPPTGGQNYGYTF
.	TRBJ1-2	.	TRBV14	TGTGCCAGCAGCCACAAAGAGGCAGGTGGCTATGGCTACACCTTC	CASSHKEAGGYGYTF
.	TRBJ2-1	many	TRBV14	TGTGCCAGCAGCCAAGGCGGACCAGGATTCTCCTACAATGAGCAGTTCTTC	CASSQGGPGFSYNEQFF
TRBD2	TRBJ2-1	many	TRBV9	TGTGCCAGCAGCGTAGGAGGGCCACTAGCGGCTGACTTCAATGAGCAGTTCTTC	CASSVGGPLAADFNEQFF